Listed here are 25 T cell receptor beta chains from one sample, sequenced in a study of shared clonotypes between healthy human individuals. Clones were read by immunoSEQ multiplex PCR, and TCRdb kept only the in-frame ones, dropping some. The data show hundreds of thousands of clones, with about 96% seen just once and approximately 0.32% held by the top ten. Material: memory CD8+ T cells sorted from blood. The sample's subset: CD45RO+ cells pooled with CCR7-negative TemRA cells. The receptors here all came from a man aged 30-40 years in good health.

This chain uses TRBV2 with TRBJ2-3; perhaps TRBD1 as D (6 bases). The V and J ends lost 11 bases and 2 bases respectively, with 17 bases between them. The CDR3 length is 14 residues. CDR1 and CDR2 from the germline V gene are SNHLY and FYNNEI. The DNA for the CDR3 is TGTGCCTGCCGGGACAACCTCCACACAGATACGCAGTATTTT. Amino acids: CACRDNLHTDTQYF. The full variable domain, completed using reference TRBV2 and TRBJ2-3, is EPEVTQTPSHQVTQMGQEVILRCVPISNHLYFYWYRQILGQKVEFLVSFYNNEISEKSEIFDDQFSVERPDGSNFTLKIRSTKLEDSAMYFCACRDNLHTDTQYFGPGTRLTVL.

The V gene is TRBV28, the J gene TRBJ2-7; D uncertain. In germline, CDR1 is MDHEN, CDR2 SYDVKM. The CDR3 extends over 14 amino acids. V dropped 4 bases and J dropped 2 bases, with 12 bases sitting between them. The CDR3: CASSSTDGPYEQYF. CDR3 in DNA: TGTGCCAGCAGTTCAACGGACGGACCCTACGAGCAGTACTTC.

This chain links TRBV2 with TRBJ1-2, with D possibly matching TRBD1 (6 bases). The CDR3 runs to 13 residues. Germline loops: CDR1 SNHLY, CDR2 FYNNEI. V lost 11 bases to trimming and J lost 3 bases, with 16 bases between them. CDR3 sequence reads: CAHTQGGDYGYTF. Here the CDR3 DNA reads TGTGCCCACACCCAAGGGGGAGACTATGGCTACACCTTC.

About this clone itself: Within the sample, other DNA sequences also encode this same CDR3. This chain joins TRBV19 and TRBJ2-7; 7 bases match TRBD2. The CDR3 sequence is 14 residues long. CDR1 LNHDA and CDR2 SQIVND come from the germline V gene (reference sequence). V gave up 1 base and J gave up 4 bases; unmatched junction bases: 4. The CDR3 DNA reads TGTGCCAGTAGTATAGCTGGCGGGGGATACGAGCAGTACTTC. Translated, it gives CASSIAGGGYEQYF.

This clone was seen a single time. This sequence joins TRBV5-1 and TRBJ2-7, with D perhaps TRBD1 (5 bases). CDR3 length equals 12 residues. Trimming took off 5 bases at V and 2 bases at J, with 8 bases between the two ends. Per the germline V gene, CDR1 is SGHRS and CDR2 is YFSETQ. In nucleotides, the CDR3 is TGCGCCAGCAGGCAGGGTCCCTACGAGCAGTACTTC. Translated: CASRQGPYEQYF.

The chain joins TRBV5-1 to TRBJ2-1; 10 nucleotides align to TRBD1. Per the germline V gene, CDR1 is SGHRS and CDR2 is YFSETQ. CDR3 length equals 15 residues. The V gene end was trimmed by 2 bases and the J gene end by 8 bases; junction bases not matched to a gene: 7. CDR3 loop: CASSFRDRGGDEQFF. The CDR3 nucleotides are TGCGCCAGCAGCTTCCGGGACAGGGGAGGGGATGAGCAGTTCTTC.

The chain recombines TRBV7-9 with TRBJ2-2; no reliable D call. CDR3 length equals 14 residues. V lost 7 bases to trimming and J lost 4 bases, with 13 bases between them. Germline loops: CDR1 SEHNR, CDR2 FQNEAQ (reference sequence). CDR3 protein: CASTPFRVTGELFF. The CDR3 DNA follows: TGTGCCAGCACCCCATTTAGGGTCACCGGGGAGCTGTTTTTT.

Details on this clone: This specimen includes other DNA sequences encoding the same CDR3. The chain is built from TRBV11-2 and TRBJ2-3, with 10 bases lining up with TRBD1. J lost 6 bases, V lost 1 base, and 1 base had no gene match. This CDR3 spans 14 amino acids. Germline V lookup: CDR1 SGHAT, CDR2 FQNNGV. The CDR3 reads CASSLGTGGDTQYF. The CDR3 DNA reads TGTGCCAGCAGCTTAGGGACAGGGGGGGATACGCAGTATTTT.

This chain connects TRBV2 to TRBJ1-3; D perhaps matches TRBD1 (6 bases). CDR3 length: 16 residues. V lost 7 bases and J lost 2, with 18 bases in between. Germline values: CDR1 SNHLY, CDR2 FYNNEI. The CDR3 region has the DNA TGTGCCAGCAAGGGGACACCCACTCTCGCTGGAAACACCATATATTTT. The encoded protein is CASKGTPTLAGNTIYF. Supplemented by reference TRBV2 and TRBJ1-3, the full variable domain reads EPEVTQTPSHQVTQMGQEVILRCVPISNHLYFYWYRQILGQKVEFLVSFYNNEISEKSEIFDDQFSVERPDGSNFTLKIRSTKLEDSAMYFCASKGTPTLAGNTIYFGEGSWLTVV.

V is TRBV18 and J is TRBJ2-5, with D uncertain. Trimming pared 8 bases from V and 5 bases from J, leaving 15 bases between. Germline CDR1 reads KGHSH; CDR2 reads LQKENI. There are 13 residues in the CDR3. The chain's CDR3 is CASRKGIGETQYF. In nucleotides, the CDR3 is TGTGCCAGCCGAAAGGGAATTGGTGAGACCCAGTACTTC.

The chain has TRBV5-1 and TRBJ2-5; the D gene is possibly TRBD1 (6 bases). The length of the CDR3 is 15 residues. Germline assignment: CDR1 SGHRS and CDR2 YFSETQ. Trimming shortened V by 4 bases and J by 2 bases, and 15 bases separated the two germline ends. DNA for the CDR3: TGCGCCAGCAGCCTCCGGACAGAAATACAAGAGACCCAGTACTTC. It specifies CASSLRTEIQETQYF.

The chain has TRBV18 and TRBJ2-5; the match to TRBD2 covers 14 bases. V was pared by 4 bases and J by 1 base, with 5 bases of the junction left unmatched. CDR3 length: 17 amino acids. Germline V gene data show CDR1 as KGHSH and CDR2 as LQKENI. CDR3 protein: CASSRTSGRTFQETQYF. The DNA of the CDR3 is TGTGCCAGCTCACGGACTAGCGGGAGGACGTTCCAAGAGACCCAGTACTTC.

This chain links TRBV6-1 with TRBJ1-1, with TRBD1 matching 8 bases. Trimming took 5 bases from V and 6 from J; bases not matched to a gene: 5. The CDR3 totals 13 residues. The germline gives CDR1 MNHNS, CDR2 SASEGT. This CDR3 reads CASSIQGGAEAFF. The CDR3 DNA reads as TGTGCCAGCAGTATACAGGGGGGAGCTGAAGCTTTCTTT.

The CDR3, as DNA: TGTGCCAGTAGTCCTTATAATAGGGCCAATCAGCCCCAGCATTTT. Amino acid sequence: CASSPYNRANQPQHF. The genes are TRBV19 and TRBJ1-5; D gene unclear. The CDR3 is 15 residues long. V lost 5 bases and J lost 3, with 14 bases in between. Germline CDR1 is LNHDA and CDR2 is SQIVND (reference sequence).

V usage is TRBV11-1 and J usage is TRBJ1-1; D perhaps matches TRBD1 (6 bases). CDR1 is SGHAT and CDR2 is FQDESV in the germline V gene (reference sequence). The CDR3 sequence is 15 residues long. V was cut by 5 bases and J by 0 bases, with 13 bases left in between. CDR3 in amino acids: CASSRGQLMNTEAFF. Here the CDR3 DNA reads TGTGCCAGCAGCCGAGGACAGCTCATGAACACTGAAGCTTTCTTT.

The rearrangement uses TRBV5-4 and TRBJ2-5; 12 nucleotides align to TRBD2. With V trimmed by 5 bases and J by 5 bases, 4 bases remained unmatched. The CDR3 sequence is 14 residues long. Germline V gene data show CDR1 as SGHNT and CDR2 as YYREEE (reference sequence). For the CDR3, the DNA is TGTGCCAGCAGACGACTAGCGGGAGAGGAGACCCAGTACTTC. Protein product: CASRRLAGEETQYF.

The V and J genes are TRBV5-1 and TRBJ2-2; 10 bases match TRBD2. V was pared by 6 bases and J by 2 bases, with 13 bases of the junction left unmatched. The germline V gene encodes CDR1 SGHRS and CDR2 YFSETQ. The CDR3 loop spans 18 amino acids. The CDR3 coding sequence is TGCGCCAGCACCAGAACGGCTAGCGGGAGCGTAAACACCGGGGAGCTGTTTTTT. Its translation is CASTRTASGSVNTGELFF.

The gene calls are TRBV30 and TRBJ2-3, with 7 positions matching TRBD2. This CDR3 is 14 amino acids long. V lost 4 bases and J lost 1; bases outside the gene matches: 5. The germline V gene encodes CDR1 GTSNPN and CDR2 SVGIG (reference sequence). The CDR3 spells CAWKVAGGTDTQYF. CDR3 coding DNA: TGTGCCTGGAAGGTAGCGGGCGGCACAGATACGCAGTATTTT.

The rearrangement links TRBV2 to TRBJ2-3; TRBD2 might be the D (5 bases). Trimming shortened V by 8 bases and J by 0 bases, and 9 bases separated the two germline ends. From germline, CDR1 is SNHLY and CDR2 FYNNEI. The CDR3 runs 13 residues. CDR3 bases: TGTGCCAGCCGCGGGTCTAGCACAGATACGCAGTATTTT. It yields the protein CASRGSSTDTQYF.

The chain combines TRBV25-1 with TRBJ2-7, with D perhaps TRBD1 (6 bases). The CDR3 is made up of 14 amino acids. The germline V and J ends were trimmed by 1 base and 0 bases, with 7 bases remaining between them. Germline CDR1 MGHDK, CDR2 SYGVNS. The CDR3 nucleotides are TGTGCCAGCAGTGAATGGGACAACTCCTACGAGCAGTACTTC. Its translation is CASSEWDNSYEQYF.

The count of this clone is one. The chain combines TRBV12-5 with TRBJ2-1; TRBD2 matches at 13 bases. The germline CDR1 and CDR2 sequences are LGHNT and FRNRAP. Trimming cost V 4 bases and J 6 bases; bases outside gene matches: 0. The CDR3 contains 14 residues. Here the CDR3 DNA reads TGTGCTAGTGGTTGGACTAGCGGGAGCAATGAGCAGTTCTTC. As protein: CASGWTSGSNEQFF.

The chain couples TRBV6-6 to TRBJ2-1; maybe TRBD2 (5 bases). V gave up 5 bases and J gave up 6 bases, with 20 bases separating them. From germline, CDR1 is MNHNY and CDR2 SVGAGI (reference sequence). The CDR3 totals 16 residues. In DNA form, the CDR3 reads TGTGCCAGCAGTACCGGGGTGGTCCGGCTCGCCAATGAGCAGTTCTTC. It specifies CASSTGVVRLANEQFF.

This chain connects TRBV18 to TRBJ2-5; possibly TRBD1 for D (5 bases). The CDR3 contains 13 residues. Looked up from germline, CDR1 is KGHSH and CDR2 is LQKENI. Deletions cut 4 bases from V and 3 bases from J, with 9 bases between. The CDR3 DNA reads as TGTGCCAGCTCACAGGGGCCGGAAGAGACCCAGTACTTC. Amino acid sequence: CASSQGPEETQYF.

The chain employs TRBV5-4 and TRBJ2-1; 8 bases are shared with TRBD2. V trimming: 1 base; J trimming: 9 bases; junction bases outside the gene matches: 9. This CDR3 is 15 amino acids long. Germline loops: CDR1 SGHNT, CDR2 YYREEE (reference sequence). The CDR3 is CASSLSGSYSSEQFF. The CDR3 DNA reads as TGTGCCAGCAGCTTGAGCGGGAGCTATTCTAGTGAGCAGTTCTTC.

CDR3 protein: CASSASDSMNTEAFF. The CDR3 DNA follows: TGTGCCAGTAGCGCCTCGGACAGTATGAACACTGAAGCTTTCTTT. V usage is TRBV19 and J usage is TRBJ1-1; possibly TRBD1 for D (6 bases). The length of the CDR3 is 15 residues. Germline V gene sequence: CDR1 LNHDA, CDR2 SQIVND (reference sequence). Trimming left V 6 bases short and J 0 bases short, with 14 bases between. Supplemented by reference TRBV19 and TRBJ1-1, the full variable domain reads DGGITQSPKYLFRKEGQNVTLSCEQNLNHDAMYWYRQDPGQGLRLIYYSQIVNDFQKGDIAEGYSVSREKKESFPLTVTSAQKNPTAFYLCASSASDSMNTEAFFGQGTRLTVV.